This record concerns one TCR beta chain sequence. V gave up 4 bases and J gave up 2 bases, with 21 bases separating them. The germline gives CDR1 DFQATT, CDR2 SNEGSKA (reference sequence). The CDR3 contains 16 residues. This specimen comes from a study of blood T cells in healthy people across ages. The authors ran a second PCR of about 6 to 12 cycles using a sample-barcoded 5' primer and a J-beta primer mix. One entry per CDR3 protein results from TCRdb running MiXCR on the 5' RACE reads. Altogether 1.5 million to 1.8 million distinct CDR3 sequences are present, 35% to 45% being singletons, with the ten largest covering less than 5%. Per sample, no less than 6 micrograms of total RNA were extracted.

This TCR came from a woman between 18 and 29 years old in good health. This chain joins TRBV20-1 and TRBJ2-7; D may be TRBD1 or TRBD2 (5 bases each). Sequenced input: blood. CDR3 bases: TGCAGTGCTAACCCCTCGGGACGGGGAACTACCTACGAGCAGTACTTC. It codes for CSANPSGRGTTYEQYF.